This entry is about one T cell receptor beta chain. This clonotype was found a few times. The specificity of this receptor is unknown. Qualities for individual bases were not recorded, and no much larger clone is one base off. The sample comes from a study of T-cell reconstitution after alpha-beta-depleted transplantation in children (dated by TCRdb to 2016 to 2018). Notes on the research overall: T-cell immune reconstitution after TCRalphabeta/CD19-depleted allogeneic hematopoietic cell transplantation in children was quantitatively tracked in the study by means of TCR repertoire profiling. Overall study results and their limits: In some patients, high TCRbeta diversity at day 60 was attributed to recipient T cells and intrathymic progenitors that had survived conditioning. The apparently early recovery of alphabetaT-cell counts about two months after transplant reportedly depended on only several hundred rapidly expanded clones that came from non-depleted graft cells. Hyperexpanded clone frequencies declined over subsequent months; after one year, T-cell counts and TCRbeta diversity were mostly attributed to newly produced T cells.

Library preparation was by PCR. TCRdb shows the sequencer as Illumina HiSeq 2500. TCR library preparation used molecular barcoding, with unique molecular identifiers applied to normalize quantification of the TCRbeta repertoire. TCRdb trimmed the raw reads at Q25, called clones with MiXCR and kept productive beta chains. Entries that share a CDR3 protein sequence are merged under the most common genes and DNA. Within this sample are 250,000 to 350,000 distinct CDR3 sequences, with roughly 21% of them counted one time only. The top ten clonotypes cover about 10% of the sample. The sample's treatment or condition label, in plain terms: allogeneic hematopoietic cell transplantation with graft depleted of TCRalphabeta T cells and CD19 B cells. The children who served as transplant recipients had been given grafts of TCRalphabeta/CD19-depleted allogeneic hematopoietic cells. This receptor was taken from a male patient aged 10 to 17 who had a stem cell transplant for acute lymphoblastic leukemia, so the T cells may come from the graft donor. The sequencing used PBMCs, mostly from graft donor cells, collected 180 days after TCRalphabeta/CD19-depleted stem cell transplant.

The DNA sequence is as follows: TGTGCCACCTCGACAGGGGGAAACTATGGCTACACCTTC. Its protein reads: CATSTGGNYGYTF. The rearrangement joined TRBV6-1 to TRBJ1-2; 9 bases in between match TRBD1. Taken from cysteine to phenylalanine, the CDR3 has 13 residues. Only the CDR3 region is kept as DNA, spanning 39 bases read in frame from base 1. Relative to germline, V is missing 10 bases and J is missing 2 bases, with 5 bases of the junction outside any gene match. CDR1 MNHNS and CDR2 SASEGT were looked up in the germline V gene.